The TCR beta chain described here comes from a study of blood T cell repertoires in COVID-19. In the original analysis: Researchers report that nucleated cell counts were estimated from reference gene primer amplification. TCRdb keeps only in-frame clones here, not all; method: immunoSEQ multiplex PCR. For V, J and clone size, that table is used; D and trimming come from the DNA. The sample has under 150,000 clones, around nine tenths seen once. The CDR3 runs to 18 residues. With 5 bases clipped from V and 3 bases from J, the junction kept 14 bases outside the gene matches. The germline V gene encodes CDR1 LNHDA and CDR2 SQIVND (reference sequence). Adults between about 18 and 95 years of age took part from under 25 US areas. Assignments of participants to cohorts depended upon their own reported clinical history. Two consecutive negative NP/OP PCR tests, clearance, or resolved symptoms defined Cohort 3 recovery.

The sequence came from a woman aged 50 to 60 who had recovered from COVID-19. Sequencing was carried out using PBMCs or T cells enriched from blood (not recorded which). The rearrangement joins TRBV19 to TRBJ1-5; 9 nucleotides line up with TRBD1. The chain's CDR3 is CASSPRSGGTGLNQPQHF. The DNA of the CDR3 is TGTGCCAGTAGTCCCAGGAGTGGCGGGACAGGGCTCAATCAGCCCCAGCATTTT.